A single T cell receptor beta chain is shown here with its context. Its antigen remains unidentified. There are no base qualities to consult, and no much larger clone falls within one base. These data originate in a study of blood T cell repertoires in COVID-19 (TCRdb year 2020). About the full investigation: Samples covering the acute and convalescent phases of COVID-19 were provided by collaborators in the United States, Italy and Spain. The prospective study material was composed of cDNA or gDNA derived from T cells, B-cell-depleted T cells, or PBMCs. Subjects who had been exposed to COVID-19, were actively infected with it, or had recovered from it provided the deeply sampled blood TCRbeta repertoires that made up the dataset. The repertoires were made available in a free public database intended to serve as a resource for research on the immune response to SARS-CoV-2. The samples were drawn from the first 160 participants of the ongoing ImmuneRACE study and from 950 to 1,500 subjects provided by 6 global collaborators. Sample metadata almost always included a de-identified subject ID, COVID-19 status, age in years and sex. HLA class I and class II types, where available, came from metadata supplied by the sample provider rather than from assay-based typing. The study at large found these results: How much clinical and demographic metadata was included differed by source and by participant, and the metadata was provided uncurated.

TCRbeta CDR3 regions were amplified from genomic DNA by means of the immunoSEQ Assay, a bias-controlled multiplex PCR. In the paper's pipeline: The number of nucleated cells in each sample was estimated from the amplification of reference gene primers within the assay. To quantify the absolute abundance of each unique TCRbeta CDR3 rearrangement, sequence reads were collapsed and filtered. For each sample, productive Simpson clonality was calculated by taking the square root of Simpson's diversity index across productive rearrangements. The table was pulled from immuneACCESS by TCRdb, which kept in-frame rearrangements only. Such tables lose some clones; where checked, under half of the loss comes from unresolved V genes, and the rest has no known cause. V and J calls and clone size follow that table, whereas D and trimming were derived from the DNA. The sample yields 350,000 to 550,000 clones; around nine tenths were counted once. Over 4% of the sample belongs to the ten largest clones.

From the germline V gene, CDR1 is SNHLY and CDR2 is FYNNEI. Trimming at the junction amounts to 2 bases on V and 4 bases on J, and the germline ends lie 18 bases apart. The cysteine opens and the phenylalanine closes a CDR3 of 17 amino acids. The kept DNA is CDR3 alone, 51 bases in frame from the first base. Each collaborating institution followed its own protocols to collect whole blood in K2EDTA tubes. For TCRbeta analysis, collaborators shipped samples as frozen whole blood, isolated PBMCs, or DNA extracted from either of those sample types. Recombination connected TRBV2 to TRBJ1-5; possibly the D gene is TRBD1, per 6 matching bases. This TCR derives from a woman aged 25 to 39 with acute or convalescent COVID-19. Sequenced: peripheral blood. The CDR3 reads as follows: CASSERGNGQLNQPQHF. The base sequence is TGTGCCAGCAGTGAACGGGGAAATGGACAGCTTAATCAGCCCCAGCATTTT.